The 6 T cell receptor beta chains reported below all come from one sample, sequenced in a study of a mutant IDH1 vaccine in newly diagnosed glioma (TCRdb year 2021). The label giving this sample's time point can be read as: week 47, end of study. Each vaccine dose, consisting of 300 ug of a 20-mer mutant IDH1 peptide in Montanide, was administered subcutaneously with topical imiquimod. Receptors were amplified or captured by the immunoSEQ multiplex PCR assay. This immuneACCESS table, as held by TCRdb, lists in-frame sequences with V and J called but not all clones. Of the missing ones, under half trace to an unresolved V gene in checked studies; the others have no known cause. The sample table records over 30,000 clones; about 87% of these occur just once. Around 12% of the sample comes from the top ten. Their target antigens are unknown. This specimen was PBMCs, taken from a glioma patient whose treatment included an IDH1 peptide vaccine. The source is a young woman with glioma.

The chain joins TRBV14 to TRBJ2-4; 10 nucleotides line up with TRBD1. The V segment lost 4 bases and the J segment 6 bases; nucleotides outside the gene matches: 0. This CDR3 region has 13 residues. CDR1 and CDR2 (germline): SGHDN, FVKESK. This CDR3 reads CASSRDRGNIQYF. CDR3 nucleotides: TGTGCCAGCAGCCGGGACAGGGGAAACATTCAGTACTTC. Looking up the rest from reference TRBV14 and TRBJ2-4 gives the full variable domain: EAGVTQFPSHSVIEKGQTVTLRCDPISGHDNLYWYRRVMGKEIKFLLHFVKESKQDESGMPNNRFLAERTGGTYSTLKVQPAELEDSGVYFCASSRDRGNIQYFGAGTRLSVL.

The chain carries TRBV5-1 and TRBJ1-2, with TRBD1 identical over 7 bases. Germline V gene data show CDR1 as SGHRS and CDR2 as YFSETQ. V lost 0 bases and J lost 4; bases outside the gene matches: 0. The CDR3 extends over 13 amino acids. In nucleotides, the CDR3 is TGCGCCAGCAGCTTGGGGGACAGCTATGGCTACACCTTC. Translating gives CASSLGDSYGYTF.

The genes are TRBV7-9 and TRBJ1-2; 7 nucleotides line up with TRBD1. This CDR3 is 14 amino acids long. Trimming cost V 5 bases and J 8 bases; bases outside gene matches: 11. The germline gives CDR1 SEHNR, CDR2 FQNEAQ (reference sequence). The CDR3 is CASSALSGQLGYTF. DNA for the CDR3: TGTGCCAGCAGCGCCTTATCGGGACAGCTAGGCTACACCTTC.

This clone showed up just once. The gene calls are TRBV10-1 and TRBJ1-2, with D uncertain. V lost 10 bases and J 2 bases, leaving 14 bases between the germline ends. Per the germline V gene, CDR1 is WNHNN and CDR2 is SYGVQD (reference sequence). CDR3 length: 13 residues. CDR3 sequence reads: CAIDPQGNYGYTF. Written as DNA, the CDR3 is TGCGCCATCGACCCTCAAGGGAACTATGGCTACACCTTC.

The chain recombines TRBV5-4 with TRBJ1-3, with D possibly matching TRBD1 (5 bases). The CDR3 consists of 16 residues. From germline, CDR1 is SGHNT and CDR2 YYREEE (reference sequence). Trimming took 4 bases from V and 2 from J, leaving 16 bases between them. The CDR3 sequence is CASSPGTSAPGNTIYF. The CDR3 DNA follows: TGTGCCAGCAGCCCTGGGACCTCTGCGCCTGGAAACACCATATATTTT. Drawing the rest from reference TRBV5-4 and TRBJ1-3, the complete variable domain is ETGVTQSPTHLIKTRGQQVTLRCSSQSGHNTVSWYQQALGQGPQFIFQYYREEENGRGNFPPRFSGLQFPNYSSELNVNALELDDSALYLCASSPGTSAPGNTIYFGEGSWLTVV.

The rearrangement joins TRBV5-1 to TRBJ2-3, with D unresolved. Germline values: CDR1 SGHRS, CDR2 YFSETQ. Trimming stripped 1 base from V and 1 base from J, with 4 bases between. The length of the CDR3 is 13 residues. The CDR3 sequence is CASSLPGTDTQYF. Here the CDR3 DNA reads TGCGCCAGCAGCTTGCCGGGCACAGATACGCAGTATTTT.